The 18 T cell receptor beta chains listed next were all sequenced from one sample in a study of blood T cell repertoires in COVID-19. This table comes from immunoSEQ multiplex PCR, and its TCRdb copy is limited to in-frame clones, with some not included. The repertoire consists of fewer than 250,000 clones, with 70% to 90% occurring once and the leading ten covering roughly 15%. Sequencing was carried out using PBMCs or T cells enriched from blood (not recorded which). These TCRs come from a woman between 45 and 65 years old with acute COVID-19.

The V gene is TRBV2, the J gene TRBJ2-1; 14 bases agree with TRBD2. The CDR3 is made up of 15 amino acids. V was pared by 6 bases and J by 10 bases, with 8 bases of the junction left unmatched. Germline loops: CDR1 SNHLY, CDR2 FYNNEI. CDR3 region: CASRGQGLAGEEQFF. The CDR3, as DNA: TGTGCCAGCAGGGGACAGGGACTAGCGGGAGAGGAGCAGTTCTTC.

The chain recombines TRBV27 with TRBJ2-1; 8 bases fit TRBD2. Germline CDR1 is MNHEY and CDR2 is SMNVEV (reference sequence). The J segment lost 0 bases and the V segment lost 4 bases, leaving 2 bases of the junction unmatched. CDR3 length: 15 residues. The CDR3: CASSWLAGSYNEQFF. DNA for the CDR3: TGTGCCAGCAGTTGGCTAGCGGGCTCCTACAATGAGCAGTTCTTC.

The V call is TRBV19, the J call TRBJ1-2; possibly TRBD1 for D (5 bases). Trimming took off 7 bases at V and 2 bases at J, with 20 bases between the two ends. CDR1 is LNHDA and CDR2 is SQIVND in the germline V gene (reference sequence). This CDR3 spans 16 amino acids. The CDR3 loop is CASNPLGEGLNYGYTF. CDR3 nucleotide sequence: TGTGCCAGTAACCCTCTAGGGGAAGGTTTGAACTATGGCTACACCTTC.

The chain joins TRBV7-2 to TRBJ2-1; D gene uncertain. Per the germline V gene, CDR1 is SGHTA and CDR2 is FQGNSA. This CDR3 comprises 11 residues. The V end lost 3 bases, the J end lost 9 bases, and 6 bases lay between the germline ends. The CDR3 here is CASSFSGEQFF. The CDR3 nucleotides are TGTGCCAGCAGCTTTAGTGGTGAGCAGTTCTTC.

The chain has TRBV6-5 and TRBJ1-3; D unresolved. There are 14 residues in the CDR3. The V gene's germline CDR1 is MNHEY and CDR2 SVGAGI. V shed 6 bases and J shed 0 bases, with 9 bases lying between them. CDR3 sequence reads: CASRQLGSGNTIYF. The CDR3 coding sequence is TGTGCCAGCAGACAACTAGGCTCTGGAAACACCATATATTTT.

The rearrangement links TRBV7-3 to TRBJ2-3; D perhaps matches TRBD2 (5 bases). V lost 2 bases to trimming and J lost 13 bases, with 16 bases between them. The CDR3 runs 13 residues. Germline CDR1 SGHTA, CDR2 FQGTGA. This chain's CDR3 is CASSLWADSGKYF. CDR3 DNA sequence: TGTGCCAGCAGCTTATGGGCCGACTCGGGAAAGTATTTT.

V is TRBV25-1 and J is TRBJ2-2, with 7 positions matching TRBD1. V trimming: 10 bases; J trimming: 5 bases; junction bases outside the gene matches: 7. Germline V gene sequence: CDR1 MGHDK, CDR2 SYGVNS. The CDR3 covers 13 residues. The CDR3 DNA follows: TGTGCCAACACAGGGGTCAAGACCGGGGAGCTGTTTTTT. Translation: CANTGVKTGELFF.

This clone has only a few counts. The CDR3 loop is CASSLLDRLLPYGYTF. In DNA form, the CDR3 reads TGTGCCAGCAGCCTCCTGGACAGACTCTTACCCTATGGCTACACCTTC. The rearrangement uses TRBV14 and TRBJ1-2; a possible D gene is TRBD1 (6 bases). V lost 4 bases and J 4 bases, leaving 19 bases between the germline ends. CDR1 and CDR2 from the germline V gene are SGHDN and FVKESK. There are 16 residues in the CDR3.

J is TRBJ1-2 and V is TRBV27, with D maybe TRBD1 (6 bases). The V and J ends lost 5 bases and 4 bases respectively, with 14 bases between them. Germline V gene lookup returns CDR1 MNHEY and CDR2 SMNVEV (reference sequence). The CDR3 covers 14 residues. This CDR3 is CASSARTAPYGYTF. The CDR3 region has the DNA TGTGCCAGCAGTGCAAGGACAGCACCCTATGGCTACACCTTC.

V gene TRBV5-4 combines with J gene TRBJ2-7, with a weak D call TRBD1 (6 bases). The germline CDR1 and CDR2 sequences are SGHNT and YYREEE (reference sequence). This CDR3 is built from 15 residues. V lost 0 bases and J lost 5, with 15 bases in between. In DNA form, the CDR3 reads TGTGCCAGCAGCTTGGTAGGGGGAGAAAGGGACGAGCAGTACTTC. It yields the protein CASSLVGGERDEQYF.

The chain carries TRBV6-1 and TRBJ2-6, with a tentative D call TRBD1 (6 bases). The germline CDR1 and CDR2 sequences are MNHNS and SASEGT. CDR3 length: 17 residues. With 3 bases removed from V and 0 bases from J, the gap between germline ends came to 12 bases. CDR3: CASSDDRPASGANVLTF. As DNA, the CDR3 is TGTGCCAGCAGTGACGACAGGCCCGCCTCTGGGGCCAACGTCCTGACTTTC.

This chain's CDR3 is CASSFQRGETQYF. Written as DNA, the CDR3 is TGTGCCAGCAGCTTCCAGCGTGGGGAGACCCAGTACTTC. The chain couples TRBV7-3 to TRBJ2-5; no clear D. The V end lost 3 bases, the J end lost 5 bases, and 10 bases lay between the germline ends. This CDR3 has 13 residues. Germline loops: CDR1 SGHTA, CDR2 FQGTGA.

In this sample, this clone turned up once. The same CDR3 also results from other DNA sequences found in this sample. CDR3: CASSQGAKTQYF. The CDR3 region has the DNA TGTGCCAGCAGCCAAGGAGCCAAGACCCAGTACTTC. This chain connects TRBV3-1 (or the pseudogene TRBV3-2) to TRBJ2-5; D not certain. The CDR3 is 12 amino acids. Germline V gene sequence: CDR1 LGHDT, CDR2 YNNKEL (reference sequence). The ends were cut back, 1 base at V and 6 bases at J, with 6 bases in the middle.

The sample holds a few counts of this clone. The J gene is TRBJ2-7, the V gene TRBV7-2; 7 nucleotides match TRBD2. Germline-derived CDR1 and CDR2 are SGHTA and FQGNSA. The CDR3 runs 16 residues. V gave up 2 bases and J gave up 3 bases; unmatched junction bases: 10. The CDR3 here is CASSLRVGTNLYEQYF. DNA for the CDR3: TGTGCCAGCAGCTTAAGGGTTGGGACTAACCTCTACGAGCAGTACTTC.

The V and J genes are TRBV28 and TRBJ1-4; D gene uncertain. The CDR3 is made up of 15 amino acids. V was trimmed by 6 bases and J by 10 bases, leaving 21 bases between them. CDR1 and CDR2 (germline): MDHEN, SYDVKM. Here the CDR3 DNA reads TGTGCCAGCAGGAGCGAGGGTTCAAGAGGAAGAAAACTGTTTTTT. This gives the protein CASRSEGSRGRKLFF.

The J gene is TRBJ1-5, the V gene TRBV21-1; the table's D call, TRBD1, was not checked against the DNA. TRBV21-1 is shown as a pseudogene. The CDR3 consists of 17 residues. CDR3: CASSPPEQDASNQPQHF. CDR3 in DNA: TGTGCCAGCAGCCCCCCCGAACAGGACGCTAGCAATCAGCCCCAGCATTTT.

The rearrangement uses TRBV5-1 and TRBJ2-1; TRBD1 matches at 7 bases. Trimming at V came to 0 bases and at J to 4 bases, leaving 4 bases not matched to a gene. The germline V gene encodes CDR1 SGHRS and CDR2 YFSETQ. This CDR3 contains 15 residues. For the CDR3, the DNA is TGCGCCAGCAGCTTGGGGACAGGAATTTACAATGAGCAGTTCTTC. Translated, it gives CASSLGTGIYNEQFF.

The chain has TRBV5-1 and TRBJ2-5; the match to TRBD2 covers 14 bases. V shed 4 bases, J shed 4 bases, and the junction held 3 bases outside the gene matches. Germline V lookup: CDR1 SGHRS, CDR2 YFSETQ. The CDR3 loop spans 15 amino acids. The CDR3 region is CASSTGLAGAETQYF. Here the CDR3 DNA reads TGCGCCAGCAGCACGGGACTAGCGGGAGCAGAGACCCAGTACTTC.